A single sample gave rise to the 27 T cell receptor beta chains below, sequenced in a study of blood T cell repertoires in COVID-19. Only in-frame clones appear in the TCRdb table, and some are missing; sequencing was by immunoSEQ multiplex PCR. The profile shows under 300,000 clones, about four fifths of them singletons. Sequencing was done on a sample of peripheral blood. All receptors come from a man aged 25-45 years who had recovered from COVID-19.

In its sample, this clone was seen a few times. The chain uses TRBV10-1 and TRBJ1-1; possible D gene TRBD1, 6 bases. V lost 5 bases, J lost 1 base, and 11 bases lay in between. Germline assignment: CDR1 WNHNN and CDR2 SYGVQD (reference sequence). This CDR3 has 14 residues. CDR3 loop: CASSSGHRNTEAFF. As DNA, the CDR3 is TGCGCCAGCAGTTCGGGACACAGGAACACTGAAGCTTTCTTT.

V is TRBV5-3 and J is TRBJ2-1; D unclear. Being an ORF, TRBV5-3 has a function that is uncertain. The CDR3 runs to 19 residues. The germline V and J ends were trimmed by 4 bases and 0 bases, with 23 bases remaining between them. The CDR3 here is CARSVLPLSGSGSYNEQFF. The CDR3 DNA reads TGTGCCAGAAGCGTTCTCCCCCTTTCTGGTAGTGGCTCCTACAATGAGCAGTTCTTC.

V gene TRBV14 combines with J gene TRBJ2-3; TRBD2 aligns across 13 bases. After removal of 5 bases from V and 3 bases from J, the junction contained 2 bases not matched to a gene. Germline values: CDR1 SGHDN, CDR2 FVKESK. The CDR3 consists of 15 residues. In nucleotides, the CDR3 is TGTGCCAGCAGCATGGGACTAGCGGGAACAGATACGCAGTATTTT. Its protein product is CASSMGLAGTDTQYF. The whole variable domain, filled in from reference TRBV14 and TRBJ2-3, reads EAGVTQFPSHSVIEKGQTVTLRCDPISGHDNLYWYRRVMGKEIKFLLHFVKESKQDESGMPNNRFLAERTGGTYSTLKVQPAELEDSGVYFCASSMGLAGTDTQYFGPGTRLTVL.

The chain joins TRBV6-5 to TRBJ2-2; possibly TRBD1 for D (7 bases). V was pared by 1 base and J by 7 bases, with 16 bases between. This CDR3 comprises 16 residues. From germline, CDR1 is MNHEY and CDR2 SVGAGI. The CDR3 nucleotides read TGTGCCAGCAGTTACTTCGGGGCCAGGGGGGTCGGGGAGCTGTTTTTT. This translates into CASSYFGARGVGELFF.

V and J are TRBV6-6 and TRBJ1-1; D is unclear. The CDR3 has 13 residues. Per germline, CDR1 MNHNY and CDR2 SVGAGI (reference sequence). The V end lost 3 bases, the J end lost 4 bases, and 9 bases lay between the germline ends. CDR3 DNA: TGTGCCAGCAGTTATGGGGAGGTCACTGAAGCTTTCTTT. Translating it yields CASSYGEVTEAFF.

This clone was seen a few times. The chain has TRBV9 and TRBJ2-5; 7 bases line up with TRBD2. Germline V lookup: CDR1 SGDLS, CDR2 YYNGEE. The CDR3 totals 14 residues. With 3 bases clipped from V and 5 bases from J, the junction kept 7 bases outside the gene matches. The DNA of the CDR3 is TGTGCCAGCAGCGCCTCGGTGGGGGGGGAGACCCAGTACTTC. Residues: CASSASVGGETQYF.

The rearrangement links TRBV5-5 to TRBJ2-3, with a weak D call TRBD2 (6 bases). Germline-derived CDR1 and CDR2 are SGHKS and YYEKEE (reference sequence). The CDR3 contains 15 residues. Trimming stripped 2 bases from V and 4 bases from J, with 14 bases between. Here the CDR3 DNA reads TGTGCCAGCAGCTTCCGGGCTAGCGAGCCAGATACGCAGTATTTT. It codes for CASSFRASEPDTQYF.

The rearrangement joins TRBV4-2 to TRBJ2-7, with 10 bases fitting TRBD2. Germline loops: CDR1 LGHNA, CDR2 YNFKEQ. This CDR3 contains 16 residues. J was trimmed by 7 bases and V by 4 bases; bases with no gene match: 13. The CDR3 loop is CASSRQTSGGAKEQYF. The CDR3 region has the DNA TGTGCCAGCAGCCGGCAGACCAGCGGGGGGGCGAAGGAGCAGTACTTC.

In this sample, this clone turned up a few times. The rearrangement links TRBV5-1 to TRBJ2-2, with D possibly matching TRBD1 (5 bases). Trimming took 0 bases from V and 0 from J, leaving 6 bases between them. The CDR3 consists of 15 residues. From germline, CDR1 is SGHRS and CDR2 YFSETQ. The CDR3 protein is CASSLATANTGELFF. The CDR3 DNA sequence: TGCGCCAGCAGCTTGGCGACAGCGAACACCGGGGAGCTGTTTTTT.

This chain connects TRBV19 to TRBJ1-5; 7 positions match TRBD1. V was clipped by 0 bases and J by 6 bases; unmatched bases: 8. The CDR3 has 16 amino acids. CDR1 is LNHDA and CDR2 is SQIVND in the germline V gene (reference sequence). Written as DNA, the CDR3 is TGTGCCAGTAGTATAGATCCCGGGACAGTAGGTCAGCCCCAGCATTTT. Translating gives CASSIDPGTVGQPQHF. The full variable domain, its missing parts supplied by reference TRBV19 and TRBJ1-5, is DGGITQSPKYLFRKEGQNVTLSCEQNLNHDAMYWYRQDPGQGLRLIYYSQIVNDFQKGDIAEGYSVSREKKESFPLTVTSAQKNPTAFYLCASSIDPGTVGQPQHFGDGTRLSIL.

The rearrangement links TRBV5-1 to TRBJ2-1, with TRBD2 as a possible D gene (7 bases). This CDR3 spans 15 amino acids. Germline V gene data show CDR1 as SGHRS and CDR2 as YFSETQ. V shed 1 base and J shed 5 bases, with 13 bases lying between them. Here the CDR3 DNA reads TGCGCCAGCAGCTTGCGGGGGGCAACCGACAATGAGCAGTTCTTC. Amino acids: CASSLRGATDNEQFF.

This clone was observed a single time. This CDR3 reads CASSLGPDRHLGEQYV. In DNA, the CDR3 is TGTGCCAGCAGCTTAGGTCCGGACAGACACCTCGGGGAGCAGTACGTC. This rearrangement joins TRBV7-8 to TRBJ2-7; perhaps TRBD1 as D (6 bases). CDR3 size: 16 residues. V lost 1 base, J lost 7 bases, and 20 bases lay in between. Germline-derived CDR1 and CDR2 are SGHVS and FQNEAQ.

This clone was counted between two and nine times. V usage is TRBV19 and J usage is TRBJ1-2; no firm D call. V lost 7 bases to trimming and J lost 1 base, with 13 bases between them. Germline V gene sequence: CDR1 LNHDA, CDR2 SQIVND (reference sequence). This CDR3 has 14 residues. CDR3 sequence: CASMRDYNNYGYTF. In DNA form, the CDR3 reads TGTGCCAGTATGCGGGATTACAATAACTATGGCTACACCTTC.

The V gene is TRBV6-4, the J gene TRBJ2-1; 12 bases match TRBD2. The CDR3 consists of 15 residues. The ends lost 0 bases at V and 8 bases at J; junction bases unmatched: 2. The germline CDR1 and CDR2 sequences are MRHNA and SNTAGT. The CDR3 spells CASSDSTSGGYEQFF. CDR3 DNA sequence: TGTGCCAGCAGTGACTCGACTAGCGGGGGTTATGAGCAGTTCTTC.

Only one count was recorded for this clone. The chain combines TRBV18 with TRBJ2-5; the match to TRBD2 covers 7 bases. The length of the CDR3 is 12 residues. J gave up 9 bases and V 4 bases, and 5 bases lay outside the gene matches. Germline V lookup: CDR1 KGHSH, CDR2 LQKENI. CDR3 nucleotide sequence: TGTGCCAGCTCACAGGAGGGAGGGGCCCAGTACTTC. It yields the protein CASSQEGGAQYF.

V is TRBV7-6 and J is TRBJ2-3; 10 bases line up with TRBD1. V lost 5 bases to trimming and J lost 2 bases; unmatched junction nucleotides: 4. This CDR3 is built from 15 residues. CDR1 SGHVS and CDR2 FNYEAQ come from the germline V gene. In DNA form, the CDR3 reads TGTGCCAGCAGCAGGACAGGGGGGCTCACAGATACGCAGTATTTT. Translating it yields CASSRTGGLTDTQYF.

This clone was observed a handful of times. This sequence joins TRBV7-9 and TRBJ2-2, with 15 bases lining up with TRBD2. Germline-derived CDR1 and CDR2 are SEHNR and FQNEAQ (reference sequence). The V segment lost 6 bases and the J segment 7 bases; nucleotides outside the gene matches: 9. The CDR3 contains 17 residues. The CDR3 loop reads CASSWTSGGAAGGELFF. CDR3 bases: TGTGCCAGCAGTTGGACTAGCGGGGGGGCCGCAGGCGGGGAGCTGTTTTTT.

The V call is TRBV5-1, the J call TRBJ2-2, with 15 bases fitting TRBD2. CDR1 and CDR2 from the germline V gene are SGHRS and YFSETQ. V shed 4 bases and J 6 bases; nucleotides not matched to a gene: 7. The CDR3 runs 17 residues. The CDR3 loop reads CASSRTSGGANAGELFF. CDR3 bases: TGCGCCAGCAGCCGGACTAGCGGGGGGGCCAACGCCGGGGAGCTGTTTTTT.

The CDR3 spells CASRSSRGEKLFF. As DNA, the CDR3 is TGTGCCAGCAGAAGTAGCCGGGGGGAAAAACTGTTTTTT. The chain couples TRBV6-5 to TRBJ1-4; TRBD1 might be the D (5 bases). Looked up from germline, CDR1 is MNHEY and CDR2 is SVGAGI. The V end was cut by 6 bases, the J end by 8 bases, with 13 bases between. The CDR3 has 13 amino acids.

The V call is TRBV18, the J call TRBJ1-1; no firm D call. With 0 bases removed from V and 4 bases from J, the gap between germline ends came to 12 bases. Germline V gene sequence: CDR1 KGHSH, CDR2 LQKENI. The CDR3 spans 15 residues. For the CDR3, the DNA is TGTGCCAGCTCACCACCTGCGCAGAGGAGCACTGAAGCTTTCTTT. It translates to CASSPPAQRSTEAFF.

This chain joins TRBV27 and TRBJ2-5, with 7 bases that match TRBD2. Trimming removed 1 base from V and 5 bases from J; junction bases left unmatched: 4. CDR1 is MNHEY, CDR2 SMNVEV, per germline (reference sequence). This CDR3 region has 14 residues. CDR3 sequence (DNA): TGTGCCAGCAGTTTATTAGCGGGCGTGGAGACCCAGTACTTC. Protein product: CASSLLAGVETQYF.

This rearrangement joins TRBV27 to TRBJ2-3, with 9 bases identical to TRBD2. Germline assignment: CDR1 MNHEY and CDR2 SMNVEV (reference sequence). V was pared by 6 bases and J by 8 bases, with 15 bases of the junction left unmatched. This CDR3 has 16 amino acids. This chain's CDR3 is CASRRNRGSGGGTQYF. The CDR3 nucleotides are TGTGCCAGCAGAAGAAATCGGGGTAGCGGGGGTGGTACGCAGTATTTT.

The V and J genes are TRBV5-4 and TRBJ1-2; D possibly corresponds to TRBD1 (5 bases). CDR1 SGHNT and CDR2 YYREEE come from the germline V gene (reference sequence). The V end lost 4 bases, the J end lost 4 bases, and 20 bases lay between the germline ends. The length of the CDR3 is 16 residues. The CDR3: CASSTQTDAWTYGYTF. The CDR3, as DNA: TGTGCCAGCAGCACCCAGACAGACGCCTGGACCTATGGCTACACCTTC.

This chain joins TRBV4-1 and TRBJ1-2, with 7 bases lining up with TRBD1. In germline, CDR1 is MGHRA, CDR2 YSYEKL. The CDR3 is 15 amino acids. V dropped 4 bases and J dropped 7; count of bases not matched to a gene: 12. The CDR3 DNA reads as TGCGCCAGCAGCCCGAGAGGGGGCGTCGGGCCTGGCTACACCTTC. This codes for CASSPRGGVGPGYTF.

The chain is built from TRBV7-9 and TRBJ1-2; a possible D gene is TRBD1 (6 bases). The CDR3 loop spans 15 amino acids. CDR1 and CDR2 (germline): SEHNR, FQNEAQ (reference sequence). V was cut by 0 bases and J by 0 bases, with 8 bases left in between. CDR3 in DNA: TGTGCCAGCAGCTTAGCGGGGGCGACTAACTATGGCTACACCTTC. Residues: CASSLAGATNYGYTF.

This clone was seen a single time. This chain links TRBV5-1 with TRBJ1-6; 9 bases line up with TRBD1. The CDR3 covers 20 residues. J was trimmed by 2 bases and V by 4 bases; bases with no gene match: 16. Germline lookup yields CDR1 SGHRS and CDR2 YFSETQ. In DNA, the CDR3 is TGCGCCAGCAGCCAGGGCCCGACAGGGGGGCCCCTAGCCTATAATTCACCCCTCCACTTT. Amino acids: CASSQGPTGGPLAYNSPLHF.

This chain joins TRBV9 and TRBJ2-1; TRBD1 agrees at 7 bases. The germline CDR1 and CDR2 sequences are SGDLS and YYNGEE. The CDR3 spans 16 residues. The trim removed 4 bases at V and 0 bases at J, leaving 7 bases unmatched. CDR3 protein: CASSPRTGSSYNEQFF. For the CDR3, the DNA is TGTGCCAGCAGCCCGAGGACAGGCTCCTCCTACAATGAGCAGTTCTTC. Drawing the rest from reference TRBV9 and TRBJ2-1, the complete variable domain is DSGVTQTPKHLITATGQRVTLRCSPRSGDLSVYWYQQSLDQGLQFLIQYYNGEERAKGNILERFSAQQFPDLHSELNLSSLELGDSALYFCASSPRTGSSYNEQFFGPGTRLTVL.